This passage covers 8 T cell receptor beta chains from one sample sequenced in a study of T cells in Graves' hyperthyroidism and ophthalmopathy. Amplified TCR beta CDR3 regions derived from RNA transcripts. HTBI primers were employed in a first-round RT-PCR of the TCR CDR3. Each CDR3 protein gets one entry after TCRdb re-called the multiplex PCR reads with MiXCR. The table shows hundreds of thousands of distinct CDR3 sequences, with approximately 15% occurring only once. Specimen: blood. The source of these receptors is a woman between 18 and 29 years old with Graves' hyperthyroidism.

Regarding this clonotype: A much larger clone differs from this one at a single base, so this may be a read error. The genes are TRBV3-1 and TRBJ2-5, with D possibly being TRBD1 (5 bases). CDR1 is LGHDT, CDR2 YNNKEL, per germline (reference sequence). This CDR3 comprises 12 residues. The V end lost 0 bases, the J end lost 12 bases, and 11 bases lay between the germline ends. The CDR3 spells CASSQDPQGKYF. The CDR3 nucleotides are TGTGCCAGCAGCCAAGATCCGCAGGGCAAGTACTTC.

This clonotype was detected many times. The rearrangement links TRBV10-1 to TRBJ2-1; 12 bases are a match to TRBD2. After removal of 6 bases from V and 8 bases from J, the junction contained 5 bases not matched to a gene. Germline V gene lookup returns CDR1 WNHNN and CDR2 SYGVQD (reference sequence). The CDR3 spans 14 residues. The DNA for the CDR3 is TGCGCCAGCAGCCGGACTAGCGGGAACTATGAGCAGTTCTTC. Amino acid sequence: CASSRTSGNYEQFF.

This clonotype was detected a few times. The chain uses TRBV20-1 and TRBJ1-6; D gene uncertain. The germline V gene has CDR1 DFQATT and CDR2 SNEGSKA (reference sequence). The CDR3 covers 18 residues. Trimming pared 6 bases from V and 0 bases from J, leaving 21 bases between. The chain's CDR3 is CSARTRQESNSYNSPLHF. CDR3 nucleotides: TGCAGTGCCAGGACCCGACAAGAAAGCAACTCCTATAATTCACCCCTCCACTTT.

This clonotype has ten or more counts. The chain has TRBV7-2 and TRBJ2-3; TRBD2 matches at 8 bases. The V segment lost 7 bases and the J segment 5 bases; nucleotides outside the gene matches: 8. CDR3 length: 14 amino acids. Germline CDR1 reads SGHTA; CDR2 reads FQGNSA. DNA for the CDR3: TGTGCCAGCAACCCCCTCGCGGGAGGAGATACGCAGTATTTT. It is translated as CASNPLAGGDTQYF.

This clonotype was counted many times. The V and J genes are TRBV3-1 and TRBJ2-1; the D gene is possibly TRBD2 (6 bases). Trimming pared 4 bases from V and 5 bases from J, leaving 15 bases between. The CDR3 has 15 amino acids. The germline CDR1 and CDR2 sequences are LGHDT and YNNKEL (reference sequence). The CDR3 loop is CASSLLGGSHNEQFF. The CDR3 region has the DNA TGTGCCAGCAGCCTACTAGGAGGGTCACACAATGAGCAGTTCTTC.

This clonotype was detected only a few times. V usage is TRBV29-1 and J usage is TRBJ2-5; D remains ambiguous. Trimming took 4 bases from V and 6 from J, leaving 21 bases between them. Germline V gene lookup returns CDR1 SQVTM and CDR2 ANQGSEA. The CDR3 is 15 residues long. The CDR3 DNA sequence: TGCAGCGTTGTAGGTTTAGGCGATCACCGGAAGACCCAGTACTTC. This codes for CSVVGLGDHRKTQYF.

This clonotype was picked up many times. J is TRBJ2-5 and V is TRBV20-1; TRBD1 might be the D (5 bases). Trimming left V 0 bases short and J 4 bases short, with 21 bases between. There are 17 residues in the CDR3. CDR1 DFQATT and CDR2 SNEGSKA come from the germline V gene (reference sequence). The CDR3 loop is CSARDRASSWQGETQYF. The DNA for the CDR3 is TGCAGTGCTAGAGATCGAGCCAGCAGTTGGCAGGGAGAGACCCAGTACTTC.

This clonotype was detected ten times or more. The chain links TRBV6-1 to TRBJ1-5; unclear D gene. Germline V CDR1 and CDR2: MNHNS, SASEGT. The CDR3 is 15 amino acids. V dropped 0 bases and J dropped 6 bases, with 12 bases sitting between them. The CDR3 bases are TGTGCCAGCAGTGAAGCAGCCGGGAATGGTCAGCCCCAGCATTTT. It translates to CASSEAAGNGQPQHF.